This T cell receptor (beta chain) was sequenced during a study of lymphopenia after photon versus proton radiotherapy. The CDR3 extends over 14 amino acids. The germline V and J ends were trimmed by 4 bases and 1 base, with 11 bases remaining between them. Germline V gene sequence: CDR1 SGDLS, CDR2 YYNGEE. The assay was immunoSEQ multiplex PCR, and TCRdb's table has in-frame clones only and misses some. The data show 22,000 or so clones, roughly 91% seen once. Of note for this clone: As yet, its antigen is unknown.

Study-wide points: Photon-treated patients lost naive T cells and TCR diversity; proton-treated stayed stable.

The V and J genes are TRBV9 and TRBJ1-1; D is perhaps TRBD1 (6 bases). The receptor comes from a woman between 65 and 79 years old with pancreatic cancer. Some clones in this sample may be carry-over from other donors' samples. This specimen was peripheral blood, taken from a patient treated with proton-based radiotherapy. CDR3 in amino acids: CASSPSTGNTEAFF. The CDR3 DNA sequence: TGTGCCAGCAGCCCCTCGACAGGGAACACTGAAGCTTTCTTT. Looking up the rest from reference TRBV9 and TRBJ1-1 gives the full variable domain: DSGVTQTPKHLITATGQRVTLRCSPRSGDLSVYWYQQSLDQGLQFLIQYYNGEERAKGNILERFSAQQFPDLHSELNLSSLELGDSALYFCASSPSTGNTEAFFGQGTRLTVV.